The clone carrying this T cell receptor beta chain was seen ten or more times. TCRdb itself ran the 5' RACE reads through MiXCR, one entry per CDR3 protein. This table has around 340,000 distinct CDR3 sequences, approximately 12% appearing once. The data are from a study of T cells after yellow fever vaccination. Germline CDR1 SQVTM, CDR2 ANQGSEA. With 6 bases removed from V and 1 base from J, the gap between germline ends came to 10 bases. The CDR3 runs 13 residues. Sequencing used CD4+ T cells sorted from PBMCs, obtained 15 days after the yellow fever booster vaccination. This chain connects TRBV29-1 to TRBJ2-1; the D gene is possibly TRBD2 (5 bases). This TCR was sampled from a man younger than 35 who received the YFV17D yellow fever vaccine. The CDR3 is CSVPRGSYNEQFF. DNA of the CDR3: TGCAGCGTACCAAGAGGGTCCTACAATGAGCAGTTCTTC.